What follows are 19 T cell receptor beta chains derived from one specimen sequenced in a study of CD8 T cells in ankylosing spondylitis. TCRdb processed the 5' RACE reads anew with MiXCR; each CDR3 protein has one entry. The sample consists of a few hundred thousand distinct CDR3 sequences, about 20% of them appearing once. Sequencing was carried out using blood, either unsorted or a sorted T cell fraction (not recorded which). The source is a male donor with ankylosing spondylitis or in good health (not recorded which).

CDR3 sequence reads: CASSLRLGNQPQHF. The CDR3 DNA reads as TGTGCCAGCAGCTTAAGGCTAGGGAATCAGCCCCAGCATTTT. V and J are TRBV5-6 and TRBJ1-5; D ambiguous. Germline V gene data show CDR1 as SGHDT and CDR2 as YYEEEE. The V and J ends lost 2 bases and 4 bases respectively, with 10 bases between them. This CDR3 is built from 14 residues.

The rearrangement uses TRBV20-1 and TRBJ2-1; 11 bases match TRBD2. V shed 3 bases and J 7 bases; nucleotides not matched to a gene: 14. This CDR3 contains 17 residues. In germline, CDR1 is DFQATT, CDR2 SNEGSKA (reference sequence). Written as DNA, the CDR3 is TGCAGTGCTAGTTTCGACGGGACTAGCGGAATGGGGAATGAGCAGTTCTTC. Translating gives CSASFDGTSGMGNEQFF.

This CDR3 reads CSVPGGSSYNEQFF. CDR3 coding DNA: TGCAGCGTTCCAGGCGGGAGTTCCTACAATGAGCAGTTCTTC. V and J are TRBV29-1 and TRBJ2-1, with 7 bases matching TRBD2. CDR3 length: 14 amino acids. Germline loops: CDR1 SQVTM, CDR2 ANQGSEA. The J segment lost 1 base and the V segment lost 5 bases, leaving 5 bases of the junction unmatched.

On this clonotype itself: This may be a read error: a much more frequent sequence differs by one nucleotide. The rearrangement uses TRBV14 and TRBJ2-7; D gene uncertain. Trimming took 8 bases from V and 3 from J, leaving 14 bases between them. The length of the CDR3 is 13 residues. Germline CDR1 is SGHDN and CDR2 is FVKESK. The DNA of the CDR3 is TGTGCCAGCGCGGCTAATAAGGACTACGAGCAGTACTTC. Its translation is CASAANKDYEQYF.

This clonotype was detected a few times. The rearrangement uses TRBV27 and TRBJ2-7, with 11 bases lining up with TRBD1. Looked up from germline, CDR1 is MNHEY and CDR2 is SMNVEV (reference sequence). V trimming: 2 bases; J trimming: 3 bases; junction bases outside the gene matches: 3. The CDR3 loop spans 15 amino acids. As DNA, the CDR3 is TGTGCCAGCAGTTTAGAGGGGACAGGGGGCTACGAGCAGTACTTC. It yields the protein CASSLEGTGGYEQYF.

This clonotype was picked up a small number of times. The rearrangement joins TRBV4-1 to TRBJ1-5; no clear D. Germline CDR1 and CDR2: MGHRA and YSYEKL. The V end was cut by 0 bases, the J end by 0 bases, with 12 bases between. The CDR3 totals 17 residues. CDR3 bases: TGCGCCAGCAGCCAAGATTCGACGGCTTATAGCAATCAGCCCCAGCATTTT. It translates to CASSQDSTAYSNQPQHF.

The V and J genes are TRBV11-2 and TRBJ2-1, with TRBD2 matching 8 bases. Germline V gene lookup returns CDR1 SGHAT and CDR2 FQNNGV. This CDR3 region has 14 residues. V was pared by 1 base and J by 7 bases, with 3 bases of the junction left unmatched. CDR3 region: CASSLVSSGNEQFF. DNA for the CDR3: TGTGCCAGCAGCTTAGTATCTAGCGGGAATGAGCAGTTCTTC.

The CDR3 is CASSLLADSNQPQHF. The CDR3 nucleotides are TGTGCCAGCAGTTTATTGGCAGATAGCAATCAGCCCCAGCATTTT. V and J are TRBV27 and TRBJ1-5; D not resolved. CDR3 length: 15 residues. Trimming shortened V by 1 base and J by 0 bases, and 7 bases separated the two germline ends. Per the germline V gene, CDR1 is MNHEY and CDR2 is SMNVEV (reference sequence).

This clonotype was observed a few times. This chain connects TRBV4-3 to TRBJ1-1; D is uncertain. Per the germline V gene, CDR1 is LGHNA and CDR2 is YSLEER. The ends were cut back, 1 base at V and 5 bases at J, with 11 bases in the middle. The CDR3 sequence is 14 residues long. CDR3 coding DNA: TGCGCCAGCAGCCAAGGTTGGGTGGGGACTGAAGCTTTCTTT. Its protein product is CASSQGWVGTEAFF.

This chain connects TRBV13 to TRBJ2-1, with 8 nucleotides matching TRBD2. The length of the CDR3 is 17 residues. The junction had 17 bases not matched to a gene; V was cut back by 4 bases and J by 9 bases. CDR1 is PRHDT, CDR2 FYEKMQ, per germline (reference sequence). The CDR3 coding sequence is TGTGCCAGCAGCTCAACAGGGACTAGGCGGCCCCCGGGTGAGCAGTTCTTC. It specifies CASSSTGTRRPPGEQFF.

This clonotype was found a few times. V gene TRBV6-1 combines with J gene TRBJ2-1, with TRBD2 identical over 10 bases. The germline V gene has CDR1 MNHNS and CDR2 SASEGT. This CDR3 is 15 amino acids long. With 6 bases clipped from V and 4 bases from J, the junction kept 6 bases outside the gene matches. The CDR3 DNA is TGTGCCAGCAGCCCCCTAGCGGGGGCATACAATGAGCAGTTCTTC. Protein product: CASSPLAGAYNEQFF.

The chain couples TRBV27 to TRBJ2-1; the match to TRBD2 covers 12 bases. Germline CDR1 reads MNHEY; CDR2 reads SMNVEV (reference sequence). The CDR3 covers 17 residues. V lost 6 bases and J lost 6; bases outside the gene matches: 12. The CDR3 sequence: CASSPLWSSGRGNEQFF. CDR3 bases: TGTGCCAGCAGCCCATTGTGGTCTAGCGGGAGGGGCAATGAGCAGTTCTTC.

This clonotype has only a few counts. The chain recombines TRBV29-1 with TRBJ2-7; 7 bases fit TRBD1. CDR1 is SQVTM and CDR2 is ANQGSEA in the germline V gene. V lost 6 bases and J lost 0; bases outside the gene matches: 2. This CDR3 comprises 12 residues. The chain's CDR3 is CSVWDSSYEQYF. The CDR3 nucleotides are TGCAGCGTCTGGGACAGCTCCTACGAGCAGTACTTC.

The V and J genes are TRBV29-1 and TRBJ2-5; the D is unclear. Trimming cost V 1 base and J 3 bases, with 6 bases left between them. From germline, CDR1 is SQVTM and CDR2 ANQGSEA. The CDR3 extends over 12 amino acids. The DNA for the CDR3 is TGCAGCGTTGAAGGGTTGAAAGAGACCCAGTACTTC. Residues: CSVEGLKETQYF.

The CDR3 coding sequence is TGCGCCAGCAGTCGAGTTCTGGGGGACTGGGGCTACACCTTC. This encodes CASSRVLGDWGYTF. The chain couples TRBV4-3 to TRBJ1-2; possibly TRBD1 for D (5 bases). Germline CDR1 and CDR2: LGHNA and YSLEER. V gave up 6 bases and J gave up 8 bases, with 19 bases separating them. The CDR3 runs to 14 residues.

This clonotype has only a few counts. The V call is TRBV20-1, the J call TRBJ2-7; D is perhaps TRBD2 (6 bases). This CDR3 region has 15 residues. Germline values: CDR1 DFQATT, CDR2 SNEGSKA (reference sequence). Trimming left V 0 bases short and J 0 bases short, with 12 bases between. The DNA of the CDR3 is TGCAGTGCTAGAGATACTAGCACAAGCTCCTACGAGCAGTACTTC. Residues: CSARDTSTSSYEQYF.

The chain has TRBV19 and TRBJ2-6; a possible D gene is TRBD1 (5 bases). Deletions cut 6 bases from V and 2 bases from J, with 14 bases between. CDR1 and CDR2 from the germline V gene are LNHDA and SQIVND (reference sequence). This CDR3 spans 16 amino acids. DNA of the CDR3: TGTGCCAGTAGATCTGGTGTGGGGCCTGGGGCCAACGTCCTGACTTTC. It encodes CASRSGVGPGANVLTF.

This rearrangement joins TRBV4-3 to TRBJ2-5, with no clear D. V was pared by 0 bases and J by 5 bases, with 13 bases between. This CDR3 is 15 amino acids long. The germline gives CDR1 LGHNA, CDR2 YSLEER. Here the CDR3 reads CASSQDRLSEETQYF. Written as DNA, the CDR3 is TGCGCCAGCAGCCAAGACCGGCTATCTGAGGAGACCCAGTACTTC.

The rearrangement links TRBV7-9 to TRBJ1-4; D possibly corresponds to TRBD1 (5 bases). In germline, CDR1 is SEHNR, CDR2 FQNEAQ (reference sequence). V was shortened by 5 bases and J by 6 bases, with 16 bases between the two germline ends. The CDR3 consists of 15 residues. CDR3 sequence (DNA): TGTGCCAGCAGCCCCAGTTTGCCCAGGGATGAAAAACTGTTTTTT. The encoded protein is CASSPSLPRDEKLFF.